Only a few counts were recorded for the clone carrying this TCR beta chain. RNA transcripts gave rise to amplified TCR beta CDR3 regions. When the TCR CDR3 underwent first-round RT-PCR, the HTBI primer set was used. TCRdb recomputed calls from the multiplex PCR reads with MiXCR, one row per CDR3 protein. The sample holds around 400,000 distinct CDR3 sequences, over 10% seen once. These data are taken from a study of T cells in Graves' hyperthyroidism and ophthalmopathy. CDR1 KGHSH and CDR2 LQKENI come from the germline V gene. CDR3 length: 16 residues. Between the trimmed V and J ends, which lost 0 bases and 0 bases, there was a span of 8 bases.

The sequenced sample was blood. J is TRBJ2-2 and V is TRBV18; D call uncertain. The clonotype originates from a woman aged 18 to 35 with Graves' hyperthyroidism. CDR3 residues: CASSPPFLSNTGELFF. The CDR3 DNA follows: TGTGCCAGCTCACCACCATTTCTGTCGAACACCGGGGAGCTGTTTTTT.